The rows below give T cell receptor beta chains drawn from one sample of a study of cytomegalovirus exposure and HLA in healthy donors. Repertoires were generated with immunoSEQ multiplex PCR, while TCRdb's copy carries only in-frame clones and drops some. The repertoire includes 57,000 or so clones, around nine tenths of them detected once, and 2% to 2.5% sits in the top ten. The sequencing sample was made of PBMCs. The source of these receptors is a woman aged 25 to 39 in good health and CMV-seronegative. Each CDR3 is given with its conserved first and last residue. The D gene is left open where the match is weak. Expanded clones get a size class; other rows say once, few or many, or leave the size out.

DNA	CDR3	D	V	size	length	J
TGTGCCAGCAGTCCCCCCAGGACATACTCGAACACTGAAGCTTTCTTT	CASSPPRTYSNTEAFF	.	TRBV28	.	16	TRBJ1-1
TGTGCCAGCAGTCCCTCCCGGAACTATGGCTACACCTTC	CASSPSRNYGYTF	.	TRBV27	.	13	TRBJ1-2
TGTGCCAGTAGTATAGGCAGGAGCAATCAGCCCCAGCATTTT	CASSIGRSNQPQHF	.	TRBV19	.	14	TRBJ1-5
TGTGCCAGCAGTTACTCGAACAGCCTCCCTGGAAACACCATATATTTT	CASSYSNSLPGNTIYF	.	TRBV6-5	.	16	TRBJ1-3
TGCGCCAGCAGCTTGGGAGGACAGGGAACTGGGGCCAACGTCCTGACTTTC	CASSLGGQGTGANVLTF	TRBD1	TRBV5-1	.	17	TRBJ2-6
TGTGCCAGCAGTGAGGCTAGCGCCGGTGAGCAGTTCTTC	CASSEASAGEQFF	.	TRBV6-4	.	13	TRBJ2-1
TGTGCCAGCAGCTTGGGGGGGGGCCGTGGGAACACTGAAGCTTTCTTT	CASSLGGGRGNTEAFF	.	TRBV5-4	.	16	TRBJ1-1
TGTGCCAGCAGCTTGGTTCGGAGCGCGAACACCGGGGAGCTGTTTTTT	CASSLVRSANTGELFF	.	TRBV7-9	.	16	TRBJ2-2
TGTGCCTGGAGTGTACAAGGGGGAATTTATAGCAATCAGCCCCAGCATTTT	CAWSVQGGIYSNQPQHF	.	TRBV30	once	17	TRBJ1-5
TGTGCCAGCAGGCCTACTAGCGGGAGGGCCCGGGGGGAGCTGTTTTTT	CASRPTSGRARGELFF	TRBD2	TRBV27	.	16	TRBJ2-2
TGTGCCAGCAGTTGGGAACAGGGGGCCGGAAACACCATATATTTT	CASSWEQGAGNTIYF	TRBD1	TRBV6-5	.	15	TRBJ1-3
TGTGCCAGCTCAGCGTTTCACCTGGAGCAGAGTGGATACGAGCAGTACTTC	CASSAFHLEQSGYEQYF	.	TRBV18	.	17	TRBJ2-7
TGTGCCATCAGTGAGCGGGAGGGGGGCACAGATACGCAGTATTTT	CAISEREGGTDTQYF	TRBD2	TRBV10-3	.	15	TRBJ2-3
TGTGCCAGCAGCTTAGAGGGGGCTGACGGGGCCAACGTCCTGACTTTC	CASSLEGADGANVLTF	TRBD1	TRBV7-9	once	16	TRBJ2-6